This passage covers 26 T cell receptor beta chains from one sample sequenced in a study of T cell responses to AZD1222 COVID-19 vaccine. The assay was immunoSEQ multiplex PCR, and TCRdb's table has in-frame clones only and misses some. The sample shows under 200,000 clones, 94% of them seen only once. The sample was peripheral blood, taken on day 0 of AZD1222 vaccination. The receptors here all came from an adult in good health.

This clone has only one observation. The chain recombines TRBV6-2 or TRBV6-3 with TRBJ2-7; D is perhaps TRBD1 (5 bases). V lost 5 bases and J 7 bases, leaving 15 bases between the germline ends. Germline V lookup: CDR1 MNHEY, CDR2 SVGEGT. This CDR3 is 13 amino acids long. CDR3 DNA sequence: TGTGCCAGCAGTGGGGCCACAAAGTGGGAGCAGTACTTC. This sequence encodes CASSGATKWEQYF.

This rearrangement joins TRBV6-4 to TRBJ2-4, with D possibly being TRBD2 (7 bases). This CDR3 is built from 20 residues. V lost 0 bases and J lost 2, with 23 bases in between. CDR1 is MRHNA and CDR2 is SNTAGT in the germline V gene. CDR3 nucleotide sequence: TGTGCCAGCAGTGACTCGGGGGCGGGAGAGGGGGTAGCGCCCAAAAACATTCAGTACTTC. Amino acids: CASSDSGAGEGVAPKNIQYF.

The V call is TRBV5-1, the J call TRBJ1-6, with D uncertain. V dropped 0 bases and J dropped 0 bases, with 10 bases sitting between them. CDR3 length: 17 residues. Germline-derived CDR1 and CDR2 are SGHRS and YFSETQ. The CDR3 region has the DNA TGCGCCAGCAGCTTGGACGGTGGAAGCTCCTATAATTCACCCCTCCACTTT. Protein: CASSLDGGSSYNSPLHF.

V and J are TRBV5-5 and TRBJ1-5; a possible D gene is TRBD1 (5 bases). The CDR3 is made up of 15 amino acids. In germline, CDR1 is SGHKS, CDR2 YYEKEE (reference sequence). V lost 2 bases and J lost 3, with 12 bases in between. Here the CDR3 reads CASSLGTITNQPQHF. The CDR3 DNA sequence: TGTGCCAGCAGCTTAGGGACTATTACCAATCAGCCCCAGCATTTT.

This chain uses TRBV3-1 (or the pseudogene TRBV3-2) with TRBJ1-2; TRBD1 matches 8 bases. CDR3 length: 16 amino acids. Germline CDR1 reads LGHDT; CDR2 reads YNNKEL (reference sequence). V gave up 5 bases and J gave up 4 bases; unmatched junction bases: 12. The CDR3 spells CASSSPSGGAFYGYTF. DNA for the CDR3: TGTGCCAGCAGCTCTCCCTCAGGGGGCGCGTTCTATGGCTACACCTTC.

The CDR3 spells CASRGRLHSPLHF. The DNA of the CDR3 is TGTGCCAGCAGGGGACGGCTCCATTCACCCCTCCACTTT. The gene calls are TRBV12-3 or TRBV12-4 and TRBJ1-6, with D perhaps matching TRBD1 (5 bases). V was clipped by 6 bases and J by 8 bases, with 11 bases between them. This CDR3 spans 13 amino acids.

The chain has TRBV7-9 and TRBJ1-5, with D possibly TRBD1 on 5 matching bases. Trimming shortened V by 3 bases and J by 6 bases, and 15 bases separated the two germline ends. The CDR3 is made up of 15 amino acids. The germline V gene has CDR1 SEHNR and CDR2 FQNEAQ (reference sequence). CDR3 sequence (DNA): TGTGCCAGCAGCTTCAGCAGGGATCTGTCTCAGCCCCAGCATTTT. It yields the protein CASSFSRDLSQPQHF.

The genes are TRBV7-3 and TRBJ1-6; TRBD1 might be the D (5 bases). Germline CDR1 and CDR2: SGHTA and FQGTGA. V lost 5 bases, J lost 6 bases, and 11 bases lay in between. The CDR3 covers 14 residues. The CDR3 spells CASSRDLGNSPLHF. CDR3 nucleotides: TGTGCCAGCAGCAGGGACCTGGGTAATTCACCCCTCCACTTT.

V is TRBV28 and J is TRBJ2-2; D perhaps matches TRBD2 (6 bases). The CDR3 is made up of 15 amino acids. CDR1 MDHEN and CDR2 SYDVKM come from the germline V gene. With 0 bases removed from V and 2 bases from J, the gap between germline ends came to 7 bases. The CDR3 sequence: CASSLWRENTGELFF. The CDR3 nucleotides are TGTGCCAGCAGTTTATGGCGGGAAAACACCGGGGAGCTGTTTTTT. Full variable domain (outside the CDR3, taken from reference TRBV28 and TRBJ2-2): DVKVTQSSRYLVKRTGEKVFLECVQDMDHENMFWYRQDPGLGLRLIYFSYDVKMKEKGDIPEGYSVSREKKERFSLILESASTNQTSMYLCASSLWRENTGELFFGEGSRLTVL.

This clone was seen a single time. This chain connects TRBV3-1 (or the pseudogene TRBV3-2) to TRBJ1-1; a weak D match, TRBD1 (5 bases). Germline values: CDR1 LGHDT, CDR2 YNNKEL (reference sequence). The CDR3 sequence is 16 residues long. The V gene lost 3 bases and the J gene lost 0 bases, with 14 bases spanning the gap. The CDR3 DNA reads TGTGCCAGCAGCCAGAGGGCCGGGGCCATGAACACTGAAGCTTTCTTT. Its translation is CASSQRAGAMNTEAFF.

The rearrangement links TRBV5-1 to TRBJ2-1; 11 bases line up with TRBD2. This CDR3 contains 14 residues. Germline V gene lookup returns CDR1 SGHRS and CDR2 YFSETQ. Unmatched junction bases numbered 4, after V lost 4 bases and J lost 7 bases. The CDR3 sequence is CASSTSGRGNEQFF. The CDR3, as DNA: TGCGCCAGCAGCACTAGCGGGAGAGGAAATGAGCAGTTCTTC.

A single count supports this clone. The chain links TRBV25-1 to TRBJ1-5; D possibly corresponds to TRBD1 (5 bases). This CDR3 has 15 residues. Germline CDR1 is MGHDK and CDR2 is SYGVNS. V was clipped by 7 bases and J by 5 bases, with 18 bases between them. CDR3 sequence reads: CASTQGRKKDQPQHF. CDR3 in DNA: TGTGCCAGCACTCAGGGAAGGAAGAAGGATCAGCCCCAGCATTTT.

V is TRBV7-7 and J is TRBJ2-2, with D tentatively TRBD2 (6 bases). Germline CDR1 SSHAT, CDR2 FNYEAQ (reference sequence). The CDR3 is 13 amino acids. Deletions cut 4 bases from V and 3 bases from J, with 6 bases between. The CDR3 nucleotides read TGTGCCAGCAGCTCGGGGGACACCGGGGAGCTGTTTTTT. Its protein is CASSSGDTGELFF.

The V call is TRBV15, the J call TRBJ2-1, with 7 bases lining up with TRBD2. V lost 1 base to trimming and J lost 4 bases; unmatched junction nucleotides: 7. The germline CDR1 and CDR2 sequences are LNHNV and YYDKDF (reference sequence). The CDR3 extends over 16 amino acids. CDR3: CATSRGEGVRYNEQFF. The CDR3 bases are TGTGCCACCAGCAGAGGGGAGGGAGTGAGGTACAATGAGCAGTTCTTC.

The V and J genes are TRBV5-1 and TRBJ2-1, with D perhaps TRBD1 or TRBD2 (5 bases each). Germline CDR1 is SGHRS and CDR2 is YFSETQ. The CDR3 loop spans 13 amino acids. V lost 4 bases, J lost 6 bases, and 11 bases lay in between. CDR3 region: CASSAGTINEQFF. The CDR3 bases are TGCGCCAGCAGCGCCGGGACCATCAATGAGCAGTTCTTC.

V usage is TRBV6-5 and J usage is TRBJ2-7; TRBD2 agrees at 7 bases. The CDR3 runs 15 residues. The J segment lost 4 bases and the V segment lost 5 bases, leaving 11 bases of the junction unmatched. Germline V gene sequence: CDR1 MNHEY, CDR2 SVGAGI. For the CDR3, the DNA is TGTGCCAGCAGTACCCGGGAGGCCGGACGGTACGAGCAGTACTTC. Protein sequence: CASSTREAGRYEQYF.

This sequence joins TRBV11-1 and TRBJ2-1, with 11 bases that match TRBD2. With 1 base clipped from V and 9 bases from J, the junction kept 8 bases outside the gene matches. CDR1 and CDR2 (germline): SGHAT, FQDESV (reference sequence). The CDR3 covers 16 residues. The CDR3 spells CASSLEGSGRAGEQFF. The CDR3, as DNA: TGTGCCAGCAGCTTAGAGGGTAGCGGGAGGGCCGGTGAGCAGTTCTTC.

The DNA for the CDR3 is TGTGCCAGCTCACCGTCTACAGGGCCCGAGACCCAGTACTTC. It specifies CASSPSTGPETQYF. This sequence joins TRBV18 and TRBJ2-5, with TRBD1 as a possible D gene (6 bases). The CDR3 runs to 14 residues. The V end lost 3 bases, the J end lost 5 bases, and 13 bases lay between the germline ends. CDR1 and CDR2 (germline): KGHSH, LQKENI.

The genes are TRBV28 and TRBJ2-1, with TRBD1 as a possible D gene (8 bases). Trimming left V 10 bases short and J 6 bases short, with 16 bases between. CDR1 is MDHEN, CDR2 SYDVKM, per germline. This CDR3 has 13 residues. DNA of the CDR3: TGTGCCACCCGGACAGGGAGGGTCAATGAGCAGTTCTTC. It yields the protein CATRTGRVNEQFF.

CDR3 sequence (DNA): TGTGCCAGCAGTCACGACAGTACCTACGAGCAGTACTTC. Translated: CASSHDSTYEQYF. The gene calls are TRBV2 and TRBJ2-7; D is perhaps TRBD1 (5 bases). The V gene lost 5 bases and the J gene lost 2 bases, with 10 bases spanning the gap. CDR3 length: 13 residues. Germline V lookup: CDR1 SNHLY, CDR2 FYNNEI.

The V and J genes are TRBV9 and TRBJ2-2; D unresolved. Per germline, CDR1 SGDLS and CDR2 YYNGEE. V was trimmed by 4 bases and J by 6 bases, leaving 16 bases between them. This CDR3 is 15 amino acids long. The chain's CDR3 is CASSRLLKSPGELFF. CDR3 coding DNA: TGTGCCAGCAGCCGACTCTTAAAGAGTCCCGGGGAGCTGTTTTTT.

The CDR3 coding sequence is TGTGCCAGCAGCACACCGGGGACTGAAGCTTTCTTT. It translates to CASSTPGTEAFF. The chain couples TRBV28 to TRBJ1-1, with D unclear. Looked up from germline, CDR1 is MDHEN and CDR2 is SYDVKM. V was pared by 6 bases and J by 5 bases, with 10 bases between. CDR3 length: 12 amino acids.

This sequence joins TRBV23-1 and TRBJ1-5, with 8 bases that match TRBD1. TRBV23-1 is flagged as an ORF with uncertain function. The CDR3 spans 12 residues. J lost 7 bases, V lost 10 bases, and 6 bases had no gene match. CDR3 DNA: TGCGCCATACCGACAGGGGACCAGCCCCAGCATTTT. Protein sequence: CAIPTGDQPQHF.

As regards this clone: The sample holds other DNA sequences that translate to the same CDR3. V usage is TRBV6-1 and J usage is TRBJ1-4, with 7 nucleotides matching TRBD1. Losses at the gene ends were 3 bases for V and 2 bases for J; bases not matched to a gene: 3. The CDR3 covers 15 residues. The V gene's germline CDR1 is MNHNS and CDR2 SASEGT. The CDR3 bases are TGTGCCAGCAGTGAGAGGGGGCGGACTAATGAAAAACTGTTTTTT. It codes for CASSERGRTNEKLFF.

This chain links TRBV18 with TRBJ1-1; 10 nucleotides line up with TRBD1. The CDR3 runs 14 residues. Trimming cost V 2 bases and J 4 bases; bases outside gene matches: 1. From germline, CDR1 is KGHSH and CDR2 LQKENI. The chain's CDR3 is CASSPGQGGTEAFF. Here the CDR3 DNA reads TGTGCCAGCTCACCAGGACAGGGGGGCACTGAAGCTTTCTTT. Full variable domain (remainder filled in from reference TRBV18 and TRBJ1-1): NAGVMQNPRHLVRRRGQEARLRCSPMKGHSHVYWYRQLPEEGLKFMVYLQKENIIDESGMPKERFSAEFPKEGPSILRIQQVVRGDSAAYFCASSPGQGGTEAFFGQGTRLTVV.

The genes are TRBV7-8 and TRBJ1-5; possibly TRBD1 for D (5 bases). Trimming shortened V by 6 bases and J by 6 bases, and 12 bases separated the two germline ends. Germline V gene sequence: CDR1 SGHVS, CDR2 FQNEAQ. The CDR3 is 13 residues long. The CDR3: CASRAGSGQPQHF. CDR3 DNA sequence: TGTGCCAGCAGAGCAGGGTCGGGTCAGCCCCAGCATTTT. The variable domain in full, completed from reference TRBV7-8 and TRBJ1-5, reads GAGVSQSPRYKVAKRGQDVALRCDPISGHVSLFWYQQALGQGPEFLTYFQNEAQLDKSGLPSDRFFAERPEGSVSTLKIQRTQQEDSAVYLCASRAGSGQPQHFGDGTRLSIL.